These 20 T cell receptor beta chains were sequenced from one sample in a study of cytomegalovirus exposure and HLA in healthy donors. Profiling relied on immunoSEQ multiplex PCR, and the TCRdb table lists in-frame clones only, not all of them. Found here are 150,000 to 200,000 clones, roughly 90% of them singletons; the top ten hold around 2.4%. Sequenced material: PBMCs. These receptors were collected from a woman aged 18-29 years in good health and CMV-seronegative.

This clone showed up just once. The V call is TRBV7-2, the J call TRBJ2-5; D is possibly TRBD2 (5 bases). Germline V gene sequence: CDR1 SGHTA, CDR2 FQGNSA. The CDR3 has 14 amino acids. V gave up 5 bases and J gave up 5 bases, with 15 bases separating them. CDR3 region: CASSTDGVRETQYF. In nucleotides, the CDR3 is TGTGCCAGCAGCACCGACGGGGTTAGGGAGACCCAGTACTTC.

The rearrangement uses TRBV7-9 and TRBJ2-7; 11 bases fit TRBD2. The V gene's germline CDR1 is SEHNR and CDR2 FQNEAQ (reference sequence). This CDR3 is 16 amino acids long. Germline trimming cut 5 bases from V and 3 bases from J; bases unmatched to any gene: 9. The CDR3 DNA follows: TGTGCCAGCAGCCAAACTAGCGGGGGACCCTACTACGAGCAGTACTTC. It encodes CASSQTSGGPYYEQYF.

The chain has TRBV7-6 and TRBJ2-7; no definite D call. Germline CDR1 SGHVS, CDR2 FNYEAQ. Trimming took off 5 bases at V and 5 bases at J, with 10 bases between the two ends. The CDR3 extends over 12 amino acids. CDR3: CASSLTENEQYF. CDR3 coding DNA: TGTGCCAGCAGCCTCACTGAAAACGAGCAGTACTTC.

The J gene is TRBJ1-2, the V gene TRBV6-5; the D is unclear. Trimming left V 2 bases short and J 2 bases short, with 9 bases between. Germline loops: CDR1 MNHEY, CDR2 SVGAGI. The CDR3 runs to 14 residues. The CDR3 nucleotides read TGTGCCAGCAGTTACCTGACAAGCAACTATGGCTACACCTTC. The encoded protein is CASSYLTSNYGYTF.

CDR3 in amino acids: CAWGLAGASFRSNTQYF. For the CDR3, the DNA is TGTGCCTGGGGCCTAGCGGGGGCCTCATTTCGCTCAAATACGCAGTATTTT. The V call is TRBV30, the J call TRBJ2-3; the match to TRBD2 covers 10 bases. Germline V CDR1 and CDR2: GTSNPN, SVGIG (reference sequence). Trimming at V came to 5 bases and at J to 7 bases, leaving 18 bases not matched to a gene. The CDR3 has 17 residues.

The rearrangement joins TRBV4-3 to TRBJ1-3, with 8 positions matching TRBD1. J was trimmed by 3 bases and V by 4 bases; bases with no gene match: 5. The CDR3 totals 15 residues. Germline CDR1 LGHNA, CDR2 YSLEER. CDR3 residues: CASSRAGTGGNTIYF. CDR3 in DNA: TGCGCCAGCAGCCGAGCCGGGACAGGTGGAAACACCATATATTTT.

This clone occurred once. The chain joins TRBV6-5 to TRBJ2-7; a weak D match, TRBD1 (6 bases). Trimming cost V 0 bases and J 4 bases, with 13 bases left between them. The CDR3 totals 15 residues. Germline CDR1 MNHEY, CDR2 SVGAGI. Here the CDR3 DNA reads TGTGCCAGCAGTTACTCAGGACAGAGATTTTACGAGCAGTACTTC. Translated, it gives CASSYSGQRFYEQYF.

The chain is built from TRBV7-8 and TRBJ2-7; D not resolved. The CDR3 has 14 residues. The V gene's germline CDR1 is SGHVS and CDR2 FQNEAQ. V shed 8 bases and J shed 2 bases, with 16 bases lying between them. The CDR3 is CASGGTLGPYEQYF. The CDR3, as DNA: TGTGCCAGCGGCGGCACCCTTGGTCCCTACGAGCAGTACTTC.

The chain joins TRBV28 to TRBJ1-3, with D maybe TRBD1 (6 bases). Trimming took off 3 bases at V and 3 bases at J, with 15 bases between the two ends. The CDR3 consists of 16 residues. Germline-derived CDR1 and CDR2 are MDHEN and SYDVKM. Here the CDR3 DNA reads TGTGCCAGCAGTTTGACTACAGGGAATCTTGGAAACACCATATATTTT. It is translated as CASSLTTGNLGNTIYF.

CDR3 sequence reads: CASSIVHGTVPATNEKLFF. CDR3 nucleotide sequence: TGTGCCAGTAGTATAGTTCATGGGACAGTTCCCGCAACTAATGAAAAACTGTTTTTT. V is TRBV19 and J is TRBJ1-4; TRBD1 matches 7 bases. The trim removed 1 base at V and 0 bases at J, leaving 11 bases unmatched. The germline gives CDR1 LNHDA, CDR2 SQIVND (reference sequence). The CDR3 has 19 residues.

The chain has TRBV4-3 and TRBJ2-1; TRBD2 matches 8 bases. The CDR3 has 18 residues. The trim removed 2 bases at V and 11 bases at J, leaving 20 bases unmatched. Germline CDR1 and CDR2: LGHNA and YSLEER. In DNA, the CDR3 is TGCGCCAGCAGCCAAAACCCCAGCGGGGGATCGCTTAGGGATAAGCAGTTCTTC. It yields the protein CASSQNPSGGSLRDKQFF.

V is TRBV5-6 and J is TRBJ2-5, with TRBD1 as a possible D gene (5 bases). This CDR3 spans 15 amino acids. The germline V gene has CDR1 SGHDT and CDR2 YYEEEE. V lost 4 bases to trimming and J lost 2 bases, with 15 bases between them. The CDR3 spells CASSPLTETQETQYF. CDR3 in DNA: TGTGCCAGCAGCCCCCTGACAGAGACACAAGAGACCCAGTACTTC. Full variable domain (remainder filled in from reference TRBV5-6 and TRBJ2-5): DAGVTQSPTHLIKTRGQQVTLRCSPKSGHDTVSWYQQALGQGPQFIFQYYEEEERQRGNFPDRFSGHQFPNYSSELNVNALLLGDSALYLCASSPLTETQETQYFGPGTRLLVL.

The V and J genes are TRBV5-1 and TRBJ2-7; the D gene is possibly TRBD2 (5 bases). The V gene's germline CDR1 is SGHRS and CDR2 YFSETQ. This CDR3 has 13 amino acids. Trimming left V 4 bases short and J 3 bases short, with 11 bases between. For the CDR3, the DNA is TGCGCCAGCAGCGTTAGAGAGGGCTACGAGCAGTACTTC. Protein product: CASSVREGYEQYF.

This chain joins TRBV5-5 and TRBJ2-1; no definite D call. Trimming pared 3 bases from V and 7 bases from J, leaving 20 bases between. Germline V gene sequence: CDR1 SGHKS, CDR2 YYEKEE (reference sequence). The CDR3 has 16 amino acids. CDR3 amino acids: CASSYNILQTVNEQFF. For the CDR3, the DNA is TGTGCCAGCAGCTACAACATTCTACAGACGGTGAATGAGCAGTTCTTC.

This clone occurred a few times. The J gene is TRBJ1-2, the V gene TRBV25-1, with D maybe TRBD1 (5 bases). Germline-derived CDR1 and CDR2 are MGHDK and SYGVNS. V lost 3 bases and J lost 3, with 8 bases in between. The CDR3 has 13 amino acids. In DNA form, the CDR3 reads TGTGCCAGCAGTGACAGGGTGGACTATGGCTACACCTTC. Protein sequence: CASSDRVDYGYTF.

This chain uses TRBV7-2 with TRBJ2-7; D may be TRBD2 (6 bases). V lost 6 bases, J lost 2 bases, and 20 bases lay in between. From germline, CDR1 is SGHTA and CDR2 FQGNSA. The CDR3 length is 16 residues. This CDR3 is CASRAPRRGSPYEQYF. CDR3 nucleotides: TGTGCCAGCAGAGCCCCCCGGAGGGGATCCCCCTACGAGCAGTACTTC.

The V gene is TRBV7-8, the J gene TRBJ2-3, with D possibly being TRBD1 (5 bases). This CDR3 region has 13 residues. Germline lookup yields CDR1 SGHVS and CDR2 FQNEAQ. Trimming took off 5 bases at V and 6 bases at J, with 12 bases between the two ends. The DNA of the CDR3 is TGTGCCAGCAGCCCAGGGTACGAGGATACGCAGTATTTT. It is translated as CASSPGYEDTQYF. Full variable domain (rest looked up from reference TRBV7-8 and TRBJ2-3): GAGVSQSPRYKVAKRGQDVALRCDPISGHVSLFWYQQALGQGPEFLTYFQNEAQLDKSGLPSDRFFAERPEGSVSTLKIQRTQQEDSAVYLCASSPGYEDTQYFGPGTRLTVL.

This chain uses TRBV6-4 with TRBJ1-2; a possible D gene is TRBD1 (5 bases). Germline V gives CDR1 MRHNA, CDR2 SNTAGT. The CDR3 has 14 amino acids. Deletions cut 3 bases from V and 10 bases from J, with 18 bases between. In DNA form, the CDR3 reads TGTGCCAGCAGTGAAGGGGTCCTCTCGGTCGACTACACCTTC. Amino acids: CASSEGVLSVDYTF.

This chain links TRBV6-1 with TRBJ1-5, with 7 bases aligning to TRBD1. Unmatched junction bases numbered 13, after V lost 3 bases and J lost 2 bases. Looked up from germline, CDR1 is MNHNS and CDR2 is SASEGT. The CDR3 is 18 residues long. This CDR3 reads CASSEDRLPSLGNQPQHF. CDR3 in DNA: TGTGCCAGCAGTGAGGACAGGTTGCCATCCCTTGGCAATCAGCCCCAGCATTTT.

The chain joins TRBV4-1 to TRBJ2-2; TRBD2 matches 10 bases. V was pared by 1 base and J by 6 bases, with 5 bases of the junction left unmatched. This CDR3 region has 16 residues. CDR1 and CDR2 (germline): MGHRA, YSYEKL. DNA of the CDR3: TGCGCCAGCAGCCAAGGGAGCGGGAGGGCCCCCGGGGAGCTGTTTTTT. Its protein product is CASSQGSGRAPGELFF.